The 29 T cell receptor beta chains in this list originate from one sample, sequenced in a study of identifying expanded T cells in peripheral blood. The table came from immunoSEQ multiplex PCR; TCRdb's copy has only in-frame clones and leaves some out. This table has about 98,000 clones, more than 70% appearing once. Sample: blood. Every receptor here comes from a person aged 18 to 75 in good health.

The rearrangement joins TRBV6-5 to TRBJ1-1; D call uncertain. V was pared by 2 bases and J by 1 base, with 8 bases between. Germline V CDR1 and CDR2: MNHEY, SVGAGI. The CDR3 runs to 14 residues. The CDR3 coding sequence is TGTGCCAGCAGTTACGGTATCGCGAACACTGAAGCTTTCTTT. This codes for CASSYGIANTEAFF.

The rearrangement uses TRBV5-1 and TRBJ2-1; 12 nucleotides line up with TRBD2. Trimming took 7 bases from V and 4 from J; bases not matched to a gene: 6. The CDR3 is 15 residues long. Germline V gene sequence: CDR1 SGHRS, CDR2 YFSETQ. CDR3 DNA: TGCGCCAGCGGTCCGACTAGCGGGAGATACAATGAGCAGTTCTTC. The encoded protein is CASGPTSGRYNEQFF.

V usage is TRBV19 and J usage is TRBJ2-1; 7 nucleotides line up with TRBD1. In germline, CDR1 is LNHDA, CDR2 SQIVND (reference sequence). Trimming removed 4 bases from V and 1 base from J; junction bases left unmatched: 4. The CDR3 spans 15 residues. The CDR3 here is CASSTDRWSYNEQFF. The CDR3 DNA reads TGTGCCAGTAGTACGGACAGGTGGTCCTACAATGAGCAGTTCTTC.

V and J are TRBV19 and TRBJ2-7; D tentatively fits TRBD1 or TRBD2 (5 bases each). V shed 5 bases and J shed 4 bases, with 12 bases lying between them. The CDR3 runs 13 residues. Germline CDR1 and CDR2: LNHDA and SQIVND (reference sequence). The CDR3 bases are TGTGCCAGTAGTCTCCGGGGCCAGTACGAGCAGTACTTC. As protein: CASSLRGQYEQYF.

V is TRBV5-1 and J is TRBJ2-1; 7 nucleotides match TRBD2. J was trimmed by 6 bases and V by 5 bases; bases with no gene match: 11. Germline CDR1 SGHRS, CDR2 YFSETQ. The CDR3 runs 15 residues. The CDR3 DNA sequence: TGCGCCAGCAGTGGATCTCCGGGGGAGGGCAATGAGCAGTTCTTC. Protein sequence: CASSGSPGEGNEQFF.

The V gene is TRBV11-3, the J gene TRBJ2-3, with a possible D match to TRBD2 (6 bases). Germline V lookup: CDR1 SGHNT, CDR2 YENEEA. Trimming shortened V by 4 bases and J by 4 bases, and 12 bases separated the two germline ends. The CDR3 is 14 residues long. The CDR3 sequence is CASSSEEGADTQYF. The CDR3 coding sequence is TGTGCCAGCAGCTCCGAGGAGGGCGCAGATACGCAGTATTTT.

The chain links TRBV27 to TRBJ2-7; 7 bases align to TRBD1. The CDR3 length is 13 residues. Germline V CDR1 and CDR2: MNHEY, SMNVEV (reference sequence). After removal of 4 bases from V and 2 bases from J, the junction contained 2 bases not matched to a gene. The CDR3 nucleotides read TGTGCCAGCAGTTCACAGGGGACCTACGAGCAGTACTTC. Translation gives CASSSQGTYEQYF.

The chain is built from TRBV5-4 and TRBJ1-3; D not resolved. V was trimmed by 5 bases and J by 0 bases, leaving 9 bases between them. CDR3 size: 14 residues. Per germline, CDR1 SGHNT and CDR2 YYREEE (reference sequence). The CDR3 loop is CASSDRSSGNTIYF. As DNA, the CDR3 is TGTGCCAGCAGTGATAGGTCCTCTGGAAACACCATATATTTT.

The gene calls are TRBV25-1 and TRBJ2-7, with a weak D call TRBD1 (6 bases). V was trimmed by 4 bases and J by 3 bases, leaving 13 bases between them. The CDR3 has 14 residues. Germline CDR1 and CDR2: MGHDK and SYGVNS. Here the CDR3 reads CASSARTAGYEQYF. CDR3 nucleotide sequence: TGTGCCAGCAGTGCTCGGACAGCAGGCTACGAGCAGTACTTC.

V gene TRBV4-1 combines with J gene TRBJ2-7; D might be TRBD1 (5 bases). The V end was cut by 2 bases, the J end by 1 base, with 12 bases between. The CDR3 is 15 amino acids. CDR1 MGHRA and CDR2 YSYEKL come from the germline V gene. The CDR3 DNA follows: TGCGCCAGCAGCCAATTTTCGGACACTTCCTACGAGCAGTACTTC. As protein: CASSQFSDTSYEQYF.

The CDR3 DNA follows: TGTGCCAGCAGCACGGGAGCCACCGGTGGCAATCAGCCCCAGCATTTT. Amino acids: CASSTGATGGNQPQHF. The rearrangement uses TRBV7-9 and TRBJ1-5; no clear D gene. Germline-derived CDR1 and CDR2 are SEHNR and FQNEAQ (reference sequence). The CDR3 has 16 residues. Between the trimmed V and J ends, which lost 5 bases and 2 bases, there was a span of 16 bases.

The CDR3 region has the DNA TGTGCCAGCTCACCACAGAGACAGGAGCAGTACTTC. Its translation is CASSPQRQEQYF. This chain joins TRBV18 and TRBJ2-7; D might be TRBD1 (5 bases). In germline, CDR1 is KGHSH, CDR2 LQKENI. The CDR3 is made up of 12 amino acids. The germline V and J ends were trimmed by 1 base and 7 bases, with 8 bases remaining between them. The full variable domain, its missing parts supplied by reference TRBV18 and TRBJ2-7, is NAGVMQNPRHLVRRRGQEARLRCSPMKGHSHVYWYRQLPEEGLKFMVYLQKENIIDESGMPKERFSAEFPKEGPSILRIQQVVRGDSAAYFCASSPQRQEQYFGPGTRLTVT.

The rearrangement joins TRBV4-2 to TRBJ1-3; D is undetermined. Germline V gene sequence: CDR1 LGHNA, CDR2 YNFKEQ. The length of the CDR3 is 17 residues. V was pared by 0 bases and J by 4 bases, with 16 bases between. CDR3 coding DNA: TGTGCCAGCAGCCAAGATATAACGCTCGATTTGGGAAACACCATATATTTT. Translation: CASSQDITLDLGNTIYF.

This sequence joins TRBV7-8 and TRBJ2-1; the D gene is possibly TRBD2 (6 bases). CDR3 length: 15 amino acids. The V gene's germline CDR1 is SGHVS and CDR2 FQNEAQ. With 3 bases removed from V and 3 bases from J, the gap between germline ends came to 12 bases. CDR3 DNA: TGTGCCAGCAGCTTCTCGGGGGTCAGCTACAATGAGCAGTTCTTC. It is translated as CASSFSGVSYNEQFF.

DNA for the CDR3: TGCGCCAGGATCAAGGGGGCGCCGATAGCGGGGGGTGAGACAGATACGCAGTATTTT. Its translation is CARIKGAPIAGGETDTQYF. The rearrangement links TRBV10-1 to TRBJ2-3; TRBD2 agrees at 10 bases. Losses at the gene ends were 9 bases for V and 3 bases for J; bases not matched to a gene: 21. In germline, CDR1 is WNHNN, CDR2 SYGVQD (reference sequence). The CDR3 runs to 19 residues.

In this sample, this clone turned up once. The chain has TRBV11-2 and TRBJ1-1; D is uncertain. The germline V and J ends were trimmed by 0 bases and 9 bases, with 11 bases remaining between them. CDR3 length: 13 amino acids. Germline V gives CDR1 SGHAT, CDR2 FQNNGV. The CDR3 sequence: CASSLERGPKAFF. The CDR3, as DNA: TGTGCCAGCAGCTTAGAGCGGGGTCCTAAAGCTTTCTTT.

CDR3 sequence reads: CSVEEGVSGRARGTGELFF. Written as DNA, the CDR3 is TGCAGCGTTGAAGAGGGGGTTAGCGGGAGGGCCCGTGGCACCGGGGAGCTGTTTTTT. The chain carries TRBV29-1 and TRBJ2-2; 11 nucleotides agree with TRBD2. V was clipped by 0 bases and J by 4 bases; unmatched bases: 13. The CDR3 is 19 residues long. The germline V gene encodes CDR1 SQVTM and CDR2 ANQGSEA.

On this clone itself: This specimen includes other DNA sequences encoding the same CDR3. V gene TRBV4-1 combines with J gene TRBJ2-5; possible D gene TRBD2, 5 bases. CDR3 length equals 14 residues. Trimming stripped 1 base from V and 2 bases from J, with 8 bases between. Germline CDR1 is MGHRA and CDR2 is YSYEKL. The CDR3 DNA is TGCGCCAGCAGCCAAGTTCCGGGGCAAGAGACCCAGTACTTC. Translating it yields CASSQVPGQETQYF.

The rearrangement uses TRBV29-1 and TRBJ2-1; a weak D match, TRBD1 (5 bases). Germline CDR1 SQVTM, CDR2 ANQGSEA. This CDR3 is built from 13 residues. With 5 bases removed from V and 9 bases from J, the gap between germline ends came to 17 bases. Written as DNA, the CDR3 is TGCAGCGTTATAAGGTACTTAGGGGCTGAGCAGTTCTTC. Protein: CSVIRYLGAEQFF.

About this clone: At the DNA level, this CDR3 is encoded by other sequences in the same sample as well. The chain couples TRBV9 to TRBJ2-1; 8 positions match TRBD2. V lost 2 bases to trimming and J lost 6 bases; unmatched junction nucleotides: 7. Germline assignment: CDR1 SGDLS and CDR2 YYNGEE. There are 15 residues in the CDR3. The CDR3 region is CASSVGTGGPNEQFF. CDR3 nucleotide sequence: TGTGCCAGCAGCGTTGGCACGGGAGGGCCCAATGAGCAGTTCTTC.

The chain is built from TRBV6-5 and TRBJ1-1, with 7 bases aligning to TRBD1. The CDR3 runs 14 residues. Unmatched junction bases numbered 11, after V lost 8 bases and J lost 5 bases. Germline V gene sequence: CDR1 MNHEY, CDR2 SVGAGI. The CDR3 bases are TGTGCCAGCGGTGACAGACAGGGAGGGACTGAAGCTTTCTTT. It codes for CASGDRQGGTEAFF.

The gene calls are TRBV5-1 and TRBJ1-1; a possible D gene is TRBD1 (6 bases). V dropped 3 bases and J dropped 10 bases, with 16 bases sitting between them. CDR1 is SGHRS, CDR2 YFSETQ, per germline. The CDR3 has 13 amino acids. CDR3 DNA: TGCGCCAGCAGCTATGAAACAGGGTTCGGAGCTTTCTTT. Protein: CASSYETGFGAFF.

This rearrangement joins TRBV2 to TRBJ1-2; no clear D gene. Germline assignment: CDR1 SNHLY and CDR2 FYNNEI. This CDR3 region has 12 residues. The V and J ends lost 6 bases and 2 bases respectively, with 7 bases between them. CDR3 loop: CASSRVNYGYTF. CDR3 nucleotides: TGTGCCAGCAGCCGAGTAAACTATGGCTACACCTTC.

This chain links TRBV5-4 with TRBJ2-3; D is unresolved. The CDR3 has 13 amino acids. Germline CDR1 is SGHNT and CDR2 is YYREEE (reference sequence). Trimming stripped 1 base from V and 4 bases from J, with 7 bases between. The CDR3 spells CASSLWTADTQYF. As DNA, the CDR3 is TGTGCCAGCAGCTTGTGGACGGCAGATACGCAGTATTTT.

V gene TRBV19 combines with J gene TRBJ1-1; a weak D match, TRBD1 (6 bases). The CDR3 runs 15 residues. The germline V and J ends were trimmed by 3 bases and 3 bases, with 14 bases remaining between them. Germline V CDR1 and CDR2: LNHDA, SQIVND (reference sequence). In DNA, the CDR3 is TGTGCCAGTAGTATTGTCAACAGGGCGGACACTGAAGCTTTCTTT. This translates into CASSIVNRADTEAFF.

This chain uses TRBV29-1 with TRBJ2-4, with 9 bases aligning to TRBD1. J was trimmed by 8 bases and V by 6 bases; bases with no gene match: 2. The length of the CDR3 is 11 residues. Germline V CDR1 and CDR2: SQVTM, ANQGSEA. Written as DNA, the CDR3 is TGCAGCGTAGACAGGGGGGACATTCAGTACTTC. It is translated as CSVDRGDIQYF.

The chain employs TRBV27 and TRBJ2-3, with 8 positions matching TRBD1. Germline CDR1 MNHEY, CDR2 SMNVEV (reference sequence). The junction had 7 bases not matched to a gene; V was cut back by 5 bases and J by 0 bases. The CDR3 extends over 16 amino acids. Here the CDR3 reads CASSLRQGTSTDTQYF. The CDR3 DNA sequence: TGTGCCAGCAGTCTCCGACAGGGGACTAGCACAGATACGCAGTATTTT.

The chain couples TRBV7-2 to TRBJ1-1; the D is unclear. This CDR3 has 13 amino acids. The germline CDR1 and CDR2 sequences are SGHTA and FQGNSA. V lost 1 base and J 3 bases, leaving 6 bases between the germline ends. CDR3 DNA: TGTGCCAGCAGCTTAGTGGAAGACACTGAAGCTTTCTTT. Amino acids: CASSLVEDTEAFF.

The J gene is TRBJ2-1, the V gene TRBV5-1; 12 bases map to TRBD2. Losses at the gene ends were 4 bases for V and 10 bases for J; bases not matched to a gene: 6. This CDR3 region has 14 residues. Germline-derived CDR1 and CDR2 are SGHRS and YFSETQ. The CDR3 DNA follows: TGCGCCAGCAGCGCACAGACTAGCGGGGGAGAGCAGTTCTTC. Translating it yields CASSAQTSGGEQFF.